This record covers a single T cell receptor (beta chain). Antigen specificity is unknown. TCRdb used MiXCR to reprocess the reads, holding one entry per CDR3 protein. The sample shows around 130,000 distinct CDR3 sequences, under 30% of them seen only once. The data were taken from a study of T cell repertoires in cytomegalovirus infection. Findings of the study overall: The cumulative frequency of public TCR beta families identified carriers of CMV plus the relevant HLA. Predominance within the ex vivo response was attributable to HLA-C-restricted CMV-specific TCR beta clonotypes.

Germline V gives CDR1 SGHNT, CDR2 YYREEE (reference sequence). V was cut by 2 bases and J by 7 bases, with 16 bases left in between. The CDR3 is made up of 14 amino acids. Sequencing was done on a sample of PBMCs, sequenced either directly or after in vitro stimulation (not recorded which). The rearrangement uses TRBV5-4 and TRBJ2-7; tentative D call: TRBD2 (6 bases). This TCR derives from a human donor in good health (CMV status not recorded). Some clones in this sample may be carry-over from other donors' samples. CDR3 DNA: TGTGCCAGCAGCTTTGGAGCGGGTACCCGGGAGCAGTACTTC. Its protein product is CASSFGAGTREQYF.